The following is a TCR beta chain sequence with its context. Assay used: immunoSEQ multiplex PCR; TCRdb lists only in-frame clones, some missing. This table holds several thousand clones, about 57% found once. The data were taken from a study of sequential checkpoint blockade in melanoma. Treatment: randomized to nivolumab then ipilimumab (arm A) or the reverse (arm B). DNA-damaging chemotherapy had not been given to any patient beforehand. The germline V gene has CDR1 PRHDT and CDR2 FYEKMQ (reference sequence). J was trimmed by 1 base and V by 5 bases; bases with no gene match: 8. The CDR3 has 16 residues.

This receptor was identified in a human donor with melanoma. The genes are TRBV13 and TRBJ2-3, with TRBD1 matching over 8 bases. Sequences were derived from CD8+ T cells sorted from blood (inferred from file names), sampled from a patient given nivolumab and ipilimumab in sequence. The CDR3: CASSGPGQAGTDTQYF. The CDR3 DNA is TGTGCCAGCAGCGGTCCGGGACAGGCGGGCACAGATACGCAGTATTTT.